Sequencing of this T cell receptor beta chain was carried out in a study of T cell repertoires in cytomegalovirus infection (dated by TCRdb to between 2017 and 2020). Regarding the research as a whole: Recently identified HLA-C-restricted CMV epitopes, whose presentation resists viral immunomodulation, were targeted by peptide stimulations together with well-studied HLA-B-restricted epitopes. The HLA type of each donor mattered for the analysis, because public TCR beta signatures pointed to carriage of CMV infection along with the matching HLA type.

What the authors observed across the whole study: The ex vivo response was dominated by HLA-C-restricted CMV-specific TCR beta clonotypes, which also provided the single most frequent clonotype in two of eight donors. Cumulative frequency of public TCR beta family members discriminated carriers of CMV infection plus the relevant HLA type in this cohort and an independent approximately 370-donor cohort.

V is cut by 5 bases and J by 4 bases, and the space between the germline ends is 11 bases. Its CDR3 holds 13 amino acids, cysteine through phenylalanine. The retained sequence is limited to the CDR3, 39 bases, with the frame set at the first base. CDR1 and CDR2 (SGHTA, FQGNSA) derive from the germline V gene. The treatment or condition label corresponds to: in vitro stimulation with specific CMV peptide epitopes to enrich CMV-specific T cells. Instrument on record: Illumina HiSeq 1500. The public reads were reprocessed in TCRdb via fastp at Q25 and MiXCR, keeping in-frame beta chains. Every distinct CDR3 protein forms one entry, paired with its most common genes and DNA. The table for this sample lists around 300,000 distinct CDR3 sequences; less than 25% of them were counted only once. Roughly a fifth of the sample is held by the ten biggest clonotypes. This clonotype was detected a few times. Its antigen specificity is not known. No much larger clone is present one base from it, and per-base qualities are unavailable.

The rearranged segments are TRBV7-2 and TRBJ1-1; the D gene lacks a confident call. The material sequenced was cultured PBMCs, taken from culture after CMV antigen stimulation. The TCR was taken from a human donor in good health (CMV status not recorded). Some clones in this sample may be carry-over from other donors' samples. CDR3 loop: CASSQGISTEAFF. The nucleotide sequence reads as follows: TGTGCCAGCAGCCAAGGAATTAGCACTGAAGCTTTCTTT. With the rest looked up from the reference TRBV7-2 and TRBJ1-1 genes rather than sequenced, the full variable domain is GAGVSQSPSNKVTEKGKDVELRCDPISGHTALYWYRQSLGQGLEFLIYFQGNSAPDKSGLPSDRFSAERTGGSVSTLTIQRTQQEDSAVYLCASSQGISTEAFFGQGTRLTVV.